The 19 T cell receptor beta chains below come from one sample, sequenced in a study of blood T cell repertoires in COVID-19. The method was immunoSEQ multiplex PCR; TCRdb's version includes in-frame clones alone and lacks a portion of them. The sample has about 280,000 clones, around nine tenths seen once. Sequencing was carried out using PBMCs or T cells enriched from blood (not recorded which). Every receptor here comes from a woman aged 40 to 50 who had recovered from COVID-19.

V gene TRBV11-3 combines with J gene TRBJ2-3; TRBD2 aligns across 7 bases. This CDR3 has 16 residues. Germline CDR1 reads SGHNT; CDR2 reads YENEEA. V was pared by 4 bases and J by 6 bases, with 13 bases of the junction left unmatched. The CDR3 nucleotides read TGTGCCAGCAGCTCCTGGGGTAGCGGGTCAATGGATACGCAGTATTTT. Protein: CASSSWGSGSMDTQYF.

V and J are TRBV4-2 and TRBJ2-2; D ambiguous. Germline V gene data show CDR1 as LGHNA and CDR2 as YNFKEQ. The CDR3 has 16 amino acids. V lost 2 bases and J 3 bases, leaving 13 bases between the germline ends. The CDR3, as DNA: TGTGCCAGCAGCCAAACCCTGGGTGAGGACACCGGGGAGCTGTTTTTT. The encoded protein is CASSQTLGEDTGELFF.

The CDR3 region is CASRFPRTSGQETQYF. The CDR3 DNA reads TGTGCCAGCAGGTTCCCCCGGACTAGCGGCCAAGAGACCCAGTACTTC. The gene calls are TRBV28 and TRBJ2-5; TRBD2 agrees at 10 bases. This CDR3 spans 16 amino acids. The germline CDR1 and CDR2 sequences are MDHEN and SYDVKM. V shed 6 bases and J 1 base; nucleotides not matched to a gene: 8.

The CDR3 sequence is CASSLEGTSGTTDTQYF. The CDR3 DNA sequence: TGCGCCAGCAGCTTGGAAGGGACTAGCGGGACCACAGATACGCAGTATTTT. This chain connects TRBV5-1 to TRBJ2-3; TRBD2 aligns across 13 bases. CDR1 and CDR2 from the germline V gene are SGHRS and YFSETQ. The CDR3 consists of 17 residues. The junction had 3 bases not matched to a gene; V was cut back by 0 bases and J by 2 bases.

CDR3 amino acids: CASSQSLASDTQYF. The CDR3, as DNA: TGTGCCAGCAGCCAAAGCCTAGCGTCAGATACGCAGTATTTT. The gene calls are TRBV3-1 (or the pseudogene TRBV3-2) and TRBJ2-3; D might be TRBD2 (6 bases). CDR1 is LGHDT, CDR2 YNNKEL, per germline (reference sequence). The CDR3 covers 14 residues. The V end lost 2 bases, the J end lost 4 bases, and 10 bases lay between the germline ends.

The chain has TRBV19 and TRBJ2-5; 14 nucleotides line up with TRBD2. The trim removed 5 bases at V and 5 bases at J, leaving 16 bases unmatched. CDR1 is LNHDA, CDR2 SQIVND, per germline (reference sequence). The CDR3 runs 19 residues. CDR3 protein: CASSGGTEGGLAGVETQYF. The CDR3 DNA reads TGTGCCAGTAGTGGAGGGACAGAGGGGGGACTAGCGGGAGTTGAGACCCAGTACTTC.

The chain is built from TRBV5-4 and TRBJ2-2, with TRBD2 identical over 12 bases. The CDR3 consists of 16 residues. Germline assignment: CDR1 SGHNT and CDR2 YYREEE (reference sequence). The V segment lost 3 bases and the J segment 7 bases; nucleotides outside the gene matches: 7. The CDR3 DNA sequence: TGTGCCAGCAGCTCCTCTAGCGGGAGGGCCGTCGGGGAGCTGTTTTTT. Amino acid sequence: CASSSSSGRAVGELFF.

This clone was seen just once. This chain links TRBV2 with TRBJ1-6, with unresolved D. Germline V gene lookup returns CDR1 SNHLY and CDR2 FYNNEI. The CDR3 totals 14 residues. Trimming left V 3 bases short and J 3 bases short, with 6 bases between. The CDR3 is CASSDLFYNSPLHF. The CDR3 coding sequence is TGTGCCAGCAGTGACCTTTTCTATAATTCACCCCTCCACTTT. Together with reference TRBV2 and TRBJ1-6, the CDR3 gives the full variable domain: EPEVTQTPSHQVTQMGQEVILRCVPISNHLYFYWYRQILGQKVEFLVSFYNNEISEKSEIFDDQFSVERPDGSNFTLKIRSTKLEDSAMYFCASSDLFYNSPLHFGNGTRLTVT.

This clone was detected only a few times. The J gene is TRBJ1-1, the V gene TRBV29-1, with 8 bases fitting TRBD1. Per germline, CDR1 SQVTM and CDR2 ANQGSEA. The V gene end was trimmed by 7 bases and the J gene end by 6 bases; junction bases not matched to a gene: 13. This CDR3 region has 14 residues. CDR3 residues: CSAKPGQVLAEAFF. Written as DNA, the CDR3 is TGCAGCGCAAAACCGGGACAGGTTCTCGCTGAAGCTTTCTTT.

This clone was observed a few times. CDR3 coding DNA: TGTGCCAGCAGCTTGGCTGGCGGAGCCTACGAGCAGTACTTC. It specifies CASSLAGGAYEQYF. The rearrangement uses TRBV5-6 and TRBJ2-7; D is uncertain. Looked up from germline, CDR1 is SGHDT and CDR2 is YYEEEE. The ends were cut back, 0 bases at V and 2 bases at J, with 9 bases in the middle. This CDR3 is 14 amino acids long. The variable domain in full, completed from reference TRBV5-6 and TRBJ2-7, reads DAGVTQSPTHLIKTRGQQVTLRCSPKSGHDTVSWYQQALGQGPQFIFQYYEEEERQRGNFPDRFSGHQFPNYSSELNVNALLLGDSALYLCASSLAGGAYEQYFGPGTRLTVT.

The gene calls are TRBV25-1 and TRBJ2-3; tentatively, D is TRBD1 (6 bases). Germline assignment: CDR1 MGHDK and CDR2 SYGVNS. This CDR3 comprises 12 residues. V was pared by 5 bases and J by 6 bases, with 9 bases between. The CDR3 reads CASSPQGDTQYF. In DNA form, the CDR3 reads TGTGCCAGCAGTCCCCAGGGGGATACGCAGTATTTT. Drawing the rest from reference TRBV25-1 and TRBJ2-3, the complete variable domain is EADIYQTPRYLVIGTGKKITLECSQTMGHDKMYWYQQDPGMELHLIHYSYGVNSTEKGDLSSESTVSRIRTEHFPLTLESARPSHTSQYLCASSPQGDTQYFGPGTRLTVL.

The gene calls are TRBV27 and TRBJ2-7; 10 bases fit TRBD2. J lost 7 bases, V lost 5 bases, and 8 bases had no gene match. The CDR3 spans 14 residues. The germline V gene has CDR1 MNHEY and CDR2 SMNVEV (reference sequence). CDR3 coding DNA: TGTGCCAGCAGTCCCTCTAGACTAGCGGGTGAGCAGTACTTC. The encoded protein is CASSPSRLAGEQYF.

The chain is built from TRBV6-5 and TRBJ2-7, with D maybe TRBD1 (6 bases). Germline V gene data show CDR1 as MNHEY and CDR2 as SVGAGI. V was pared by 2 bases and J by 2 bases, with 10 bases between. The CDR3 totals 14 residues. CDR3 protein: CASSYLGAPYEQYF. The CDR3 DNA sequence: TGTGCCAGCAGTTACCTGGGGGCCCCCTACGAGCAGTACTTC.

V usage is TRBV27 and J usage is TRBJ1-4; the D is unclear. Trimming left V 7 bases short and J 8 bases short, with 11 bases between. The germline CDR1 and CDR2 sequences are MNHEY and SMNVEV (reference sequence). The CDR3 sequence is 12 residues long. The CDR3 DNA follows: TGTGCCAGCACGCGCACGCGGGAAAAACTGTTTTTT. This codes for CASTRTREKLFF.

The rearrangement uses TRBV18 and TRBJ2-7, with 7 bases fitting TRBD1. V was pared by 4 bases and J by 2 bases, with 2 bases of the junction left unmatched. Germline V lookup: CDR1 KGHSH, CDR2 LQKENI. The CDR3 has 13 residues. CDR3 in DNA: TGTGCCAGCTCACTTCAGGGGGCCTACGAGCAGTACTTC. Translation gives CASSLQGAYEQYF.

The DNA for the CDR3 is TGTGCCCACGACAGGGTAGTAAACAATGAGCAGTTCTTC. Protein sequence: CAHDRVVNNEQFF. The chain is built from TRBV30 and TRBJ2-1, with 7 bases aligning to TRBD1. J gave up 5 bases and V 8 bases, and 9 bases lay outside the gene matches. In germline, CDR1 is GTSNPN, CDR2 SVGIG (reference sequence). The CDR3 consists of 13 residues.

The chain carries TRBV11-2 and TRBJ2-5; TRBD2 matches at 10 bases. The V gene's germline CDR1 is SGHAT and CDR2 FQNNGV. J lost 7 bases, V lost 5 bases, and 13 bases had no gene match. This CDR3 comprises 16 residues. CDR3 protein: CASSPLAGVGLGTQYF. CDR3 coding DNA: TGTGCCAGCAGCCCCCTAGCGGGAGTCGGATTGGGGACCCAGTACTTC.

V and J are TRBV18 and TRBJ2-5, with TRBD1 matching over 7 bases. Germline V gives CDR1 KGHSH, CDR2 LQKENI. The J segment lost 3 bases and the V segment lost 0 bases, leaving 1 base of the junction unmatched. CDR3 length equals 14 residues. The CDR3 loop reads CASSPPGTEETQYF. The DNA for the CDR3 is TGTGCCAGCTCACCACCTGGGACAGAAGAGACCCAGTACTTC.

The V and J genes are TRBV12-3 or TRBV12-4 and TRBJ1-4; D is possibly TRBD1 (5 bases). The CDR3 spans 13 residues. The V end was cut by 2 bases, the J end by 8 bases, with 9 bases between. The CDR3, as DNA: TGTGCCAGCAGTTTAACAGGACCCGAAAAACTGTTTTTT. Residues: CASSLTGPEKLFF.